What follows is one T cell receptor beta chain and its context. Healthy Caucasian individuals from Russia aged roughly 6 to 95 served as donors. In germline, CDR1 is SGHDN, CDR2 FVKESK. Losses at the gene ends were 4 bases for V and 6 bases for J; bases not matched to a gene: 5. CDR3 length: 13 residues. This sample was taken from a study of blood T cells in healthy people across ages. A second about 7 to 12 cycle PCR used barcoded and J-beta primers. TCRdb analysed the 5' RACE reads with MiXCR anew, one entry per CDR3 protein. Of about 780,000 distinct CDR3 sequences in the sample, around 50% are singletons; the top ten hold around 18%.

This TCR was recovered from a man older than 75 in good health. The chain employs TRBV14 and TRBJ2-7; 8 nucleotides align to TRBD2. The sample was blood. This CDR3 is CASSRSGRFEQYF. In DNA, the CDR3 is TGTGCCAGCAGCCGCAGCGGGAGATTCGAGCAGTACTTC.